The text below deals with one TCR beta chain. Some clones are missing from TCRdb's copy, which holds only in-frame ones; the method was immunoSEQ multiplex PCR. The sample has 150,000 or so clones; about 90% are singletons. These data are taken from a study of control samples from healthy donors and cancer patients. The V and J ends lost 4 bases and 3 bases, in that order; junction bases with no gene match: 11. This CDR3 region has 16 residues. Germline CDR1 is SGHDN and CDR2 is FVKESK. Sequencing was performed on blood. V usage is TRBV14 and J usage is TRBJ1-2; 7 positions agree with TRBD1. This TCR derives from a woman between 50 and 59 years old in good health. The CDR3 reads CASSPWDRSADYGYTF. CDR3 sequence (DNA): TGTGCCAGCAGCCCCTGGGACAGATCGGCGGACTATGGCTACACCTTC.